A single sample gave rise to the 21 T cell receptor beta chains below, sequenced in a study of neoadjuvant nivolumab and ipilimumab in lung cancer (dated by TCRdb to 2020 to 2022). Interpreted using the paper, the time point label stands for: pretherapy, before neoadjuvant immune checkpoint inhibitors. To prepare the library, the immunoSEQ multiplex PCR assay was applied. The clones in this table, taken by TCRdb from immuneACCESS, are in-frame only. Not every clone is retained; where verified, under half of the shortfall comes from an unresolved V gene, and the cause of the rest is unknown. This sample lists about 18,000 clones; 87% were detected once. More than 2% of the sample rests with the top ten. Sequenced material: peripheral blood, taken before neoadjuvant nivolumab, alone or with ipilimumab. Every receptor here comes from an adult with non-small cell lung cancer.

This rearrangement joins TRBV7-6 to TRBJ2-7; TRBD2 might be the D (5 bases). V gave up 1 base and J gave up 7 bases, with 11 bases separating them. CDR1 SGHVS and CDR2 FNYEAQ come from the germline V gene. The CDR3 totals 13 residues. The CDR3 bases are TGTGCCAGCAGCTTAGAAGGGCCGGGGGAGCAGTACTTC. Translated, it gives CASSLEGPGEQYF.

The chain recombines TRBV6-1 with TRBJ1-1; D might be TRBD1 (6 bases). Germline assignment: CDR1 MNHNS and CDR2 SASEGT. The CDR3 covers 14 residues. Deletions cut 10 bases from V and 1 base from J, with 16 bases between. CDR3 in DNA: TGTGCCACCACTAATCAAGGGGGGAACACTGAAGCTTTCTTT. Translation: CATTNQGGNTEAFF.

J is TRBJ1-5 and V is TRBV25-1, with 11 bases aligning to TRBD1. CDR3 length: 18 residues. With 4 bases clipped from V and 2 bases from J, the junction kept 10 bases outside the gene matches. Per the germline V gene, CDR1 is MGHDK and CDR2 is SYGVNS. For the CDR3, the DNA is TGTGCCAGCAGTGGCCGGACAGGGGGCGCGGGTGGCAATCAGCCCCAGCATTTT. Protein product: CASSGRTGGAGGNQPQHF.

This chain uses TRBV11-3 with TRBJ2-7; 10 bases are shared with TRBD1. The germline CDR1 and CDR2 sequences are SGHNT and YENEEA. The CDR3 loop spans 14 amino acids. V shed 5 bases and J 5 bases; nucleotides not matched to a gene: 6. The CDR3 region has the DNA TGTGCCAGCAGCCCCGGGACAGGGGACCACGAGCAGTACTTC. Encoded protein: CASSPGTGDHEQYF. Full variable domain (remainder filled in from reference TRBV11-3 and TRBJ2-7): EAGVVQSPRYKIIEKKQPVAFWCNPISGHNTLYWYLQNLGQGPELLIRYENEEAVDDSQLPKDRFSAERLKGVDSTLKIQPAELGDSAVYLCASSPGTGDHEQYFGPGTRLTVT.

The V call is TRBV4-1, the J call TRBJ2-2, with D possibly being TRBD1 (5 bases). The CDR3 sequence is 14 residues long. From germline, CDR1 is MGHRA and CDR2 YSYEKL. V lost 4 bases to trimming and J lost 1 base, with 7 bases between them. The CDR3: CASSLTGNTGELFF. Here the CDR3 DNA reads TGCGCCAGCAGCCTTACAGGGAACACCGGGGAGCTGTTTTTT.

The chain links TRBV27 to TRBJ2-2, with TRBD1 matching over 7 bases. Trimming took 6 bases from V and 2 from J; bases not matched to a gene: 9. Germline V lookup: CDR1 MNHEY, CDR2 SMNVEV (reference sequence). The CDR3 is 16 amino acids. CDR3 amino acids: CASSLEGQINTGELFF. As DNA, the CDR3 is TGTGCCAGCAGCTTAGAGGGACAGATTAACACCGGGGAGCTGTTTTTT.

The J gene is TRBJ2-1, the V gene TRBV5-5; no clear D. CDR1 SGHKS and CDR2 YYEKEE come from the germline V gene (reference sequence). This CDR3 region has 11 residues. The V and J ends lost 4 bases and 4 bases respectively, with 3 bases between them. The CDR3 loop is CASSQYNEQFF. The CDR3 region has the DNA TGTGCCAGCAGCCAGTACAATGAGCAGTTCTTC.

V is TRBV7-8 and J is TRBJ2-1, with 8 bases fitting TRBD1. The length of the CDR3 is 14 residues. The V gene's germline CDR1 is SGHVS and CDR2 FQNEAQ. Trimming cost V 5 bases and J 6 bases; bases outside gene matches: 6. The CDR3 reads CASSPRQGSNEQFF. In DNA form, the CDR3 reads TGTGCCAGCAGCCCACGACAGGGGTCCAATGAGCAGTTCTTC.

The chain carries TRBV6-6 and TRBJ2-3; 9 nucleotides match TRBD2. The CDR3 loop spans 15 amino acids. Germline CDR1 reads MNHNY; CDR2 reads SVGAGI (reference sequence). V shed 5 bases, J shed 4 bases, and the junction held 7 bases outside the gene matches. CDR3 residues: CASSTGAGGSDTQYF. As DNA, the CDR3 is TGTGCCAGCAGTACAGGAGCGGGAGGATCAGATACGCAGTATTTT.

The rearrangement links TRBV5-1 to TRBJ2-6, with 15 positions matching TRBD2. CDR3 length: 21 amino acids. V was pared by 0 bases and J by 3 bases, with 10 bases of the junction left unmatched. CDR1 and CDR2 (germline): SGHRS, YFSETQ. CDR3 sequence: CASSLAGTGTSGRSGANVLTF. CDR3 bases: TGCGCCAGCAGCTTGGCTGGGACCGGGACTAGCGGGAGGAGTGGGGCCAACGTCCTGACTTTC. Filled out from reference TRBV5-1 and TRBJ2-6, the complete variable domain reads KAGVTQTPRYLIKTRGQQVTLSCSPISGHRSVSWYQQTPGQGLQFLFEYFSETQRNKGNFPGRFSGRQFSNSRSEMNVSTLELGDSALYLCASSLAGTGTSGRSGANVLTFGAGSRLTVL.

The V call is TRBV20-1, the J call TRBJ2-5, with D unclear. Germline V gene data show CDR1 as DFQATT and CDR2 as SNEGSKA (reference sequence). The CDR3 extends over 11 amino acids. The CDR3 DNA sequence: TGCAGCTTGATTCAATTGGAGACCCAGTACTTC. This sequence encodes CSLIQLETQYF.

The CDR3 sequence is CASSQERRDEQYF. DNA for the CDR3: TGCGCCAGCAGCCAAGAACGTCGCGACGAGCAGTACTTC. The J gene is TRBJ2-7, the V gene TRBV4-1; no firm D call. Trimming cost V 0 bases and J 5 bases, with 8 bases left between them. CDR1 is MGHRA, CDR2 YSYEKL, per germline. The CDR3 runs 13 residues.

The V call is TRBV7-8, the J call TRBJ2-7, with D perhaps matching TRBD2 (6 bases). The V end was cut by 8 bases, the J end by 0 bases, with 20 bases between. This CDR3 comprises 16 residues. The germline CDR1 and CDR2 sequences are SGHVS and FQNEAQ. CDR3 in amino acids: CASSREKRSGSYEQYF. CDR3 DNA: TGTGCCAGCTCCCGGGAGAAGCGGTCGGGCTCCTACGAGCAGTACTTC.

The V and J genes are TRBV2 and TRBJ2-1; the match to TRBD2 covers 10 bases. The V and J ends lost 6 bases and 10 bases, in that order; junction bases with no gene match: 9. CDR1 is SNHLY, CDR2 FYNNEI, per germline. The CDR3 spans 14 residues. The CDR3: CASRGTSGTVEQFF. The CDR3 coding sequence is TGTGCCAGCAGAGGAACTAGCGGGACGGTGGAGCAGTTCTTC.

The chain employs TRBV6-5 and TRBJ1-5, with TRBD1 matching 7 bases. Germline CDR1 is MNHEY and CDR2 is SVGAGI. V trimming: 8 bases; J trimming: 4 bases; junction bases outside the gene matches: 2. This CDR3 region has 12 residues. In DNA, the CDR3 is TGTGCCAGCGGGACAGCGAATCAGCCCCAGCATTTT. This encodes CASGTANQPQHF.

Note on this clone: Other nucleotide sequences from this sample produce the same CDR3. The chain has TRBV7-2 and TRBJ2-3; D is possibly TRBD1 (6 bases). V was trimmed by 5 bases and J by 4 bases, leaving 13 bases between them. CDR3 length: 14 amino acids. Per the germline V gene, CDR1 is SGHTA and CDR2 is FQGNSA. The chain's CDR3 is CASSLGGSADTQYF. The CDR3 nucleotides are TGTGCCAGCAGCCTAGGGGGATCTGCAGATACGCAGTATTTT. Full variable domain (remainder filled in from reference TRBV7-2 and TRBJ2-3): GAGVSQSPSNKVTEKGKDVELRCDPISGHTALYWYRQSLGQGLEFLIYFQGNSAPDKSGLPSDRFSAERTGGSVSTLTIQRTQQEDSAVYLCASSLGGSADTQYFGPGTRLTVL.

This sequence joins TRBV29-1 and TRBJ2-7; 7 bases fit TRBD2. CDR1 and CDR2 (germline): SQVTM, ANQGSEA. The CDR3 sequence is 12 residues long. With V trimmed by 7 bases and J by 0 bases, 3 bases remained unmatched. CDR3 region: CSARTSSYEQYF. CDR3 bases: TGCAGCGCCCGGACTAGCTCCTACGAGCAGTACTTC.

The chain couples TRBV9 to TRBJ2-2; D not certain. CDR1 SGDLS and CDR2 YYNGEE come from the germline V gene. Trimming pared 1 base from V and 7 bases from J, leaving 5 bases between. This CDR3 is built from 12 residues. Here the CDR3 DNA reads TGTGCCAGCAGCGTACCTTTCGGGGAGCTGTTTTTT. Translated: CASSVPFGELFF.

The chain couples TRBV7-9 to TRBJ1-1, with TRBD1 matching 10 bases. This CDR3 region has 14 residues. Trimming took 7 bases from V and 3 from J; bases not matched to a gene: 5. The V gene's germline CDR1 is SEHNR and CDR2 FQNEAQ (reference sequence). In DNA form, the CDR3 reads TGTGCCAGCATCCAGGACAGGGGGGACACTGAAGCTTTCTTT. It codes for CASIQDRGDTEAFF.

This sequence joins TRBV11-2 and TRBJ2-5; 8 bases map to TRBD2. This CDR3 contains 15 residues. The germline gives CDR1 SGHAT, CDR2 FQNNGV. J gave up 4 bases and V 5 bases, and 9 bases lay outside the gene matches. CDR3 residues: CASSPRAGVAETQYF. CDR3 nucleotides: TGTGCCAGCAGCCCCCGAGCGGGAGTGGCAGAGACCCAGTACTTC. The entire variable domain, with the rest obtained from reference TRBV11-2 and TRBJ2-5, is as follows: EAGVAQSPRYKIIEKRQSVAFWCNPISGHATLYWYQQILGQGPKLLIQFQNNGVVDDSQLPKDRFSAERLKGVDSTLKIQPAKLEDSAVYLCASSPRAGVAETQYFGPGTRLLVL.

There are a few counts of this clone. The V gene is TRBV7-2, the J gene TRBJ1-3; 7 bases map to TRBD1. V was clipped by 4 bases and J by 4 bases; unmatched bases: 4. CDR1 is SGHTA and CDR2 is FQGNSA in the germline V gene. The CDR3 is 14 residues long. CDR3 sequence reads: CASSSGTVGNTIYF. CDR3 bases: TGTGCCAGCAGCTCCGGGACAGTCGGAAACACCATATATTTT.